The 13 T cell receptor beta chains below all came from one sample that was sequenced in a study of cytomegalovirus exposure and HLA in healthy donors. PCR used 60 Vbeta primers and 13 Jbeta primers. Profiled with immunoSEQ multiplex PCR; TCRdb holds only in-frame clones, not every one. The sample records 100,000 to 150,000 clones, roughly 80% being singletons. Sequencing was done on a sample of PBMCs. The receptors here all came from a woman aged 60-75 years in good health and CMV-seronegative.

The chain links TRBV11-3 to TRBJ2-2; D may be TRBD2 (5 bases). This CDR3 spans 15 amino acids. Germline CDR1 SGHNT, CDR2 YENEEA. Trimming left V 3 bases short and J 6 bases short, with 14 bases between. The CDR3 loop is CASSFGIQFSGELFF. The CDR3 DNA sequence: TGTGCCAGCAGCTTCGGGATTCAGTTCTCCGGGGAGCTGTTTTTT.

Written as DNA, the CDR3 is TGTGCCAGCAGCTTAGGAACAGGTCAGCCCCAGCATTTT. Translated: CASSLGTGQPQHF. The V and J genes are TRBV7-3 and TRBJ1-5; a weak D match, TRBD1 (5 bases). The CDR3 contains 13 residues. V was clipped by 2 bases and J by 6 bases, with 8 bases between them. The germline CDR1 and CDR2 sequences are SGHTA and FQGTGA.

The rearrangement uses TRBV5-1 and TRBJ2-5; 9 bases align to TRBD2. Trimming at V came to 0 bases and at J to 3 bases, leaving 6 bases not matched to a gene. Germline CDR1 SGHRS, CDR2 YFSETQ. The CDR3 runs 16 residues. This CDR3 reads CASSLGSSGGEETQYF. The CDR3 nucleotides are TGCGCCAGCAGCTTGGGGAGTAGCGGGGGAGAAGAGACCCAGTACTTC.

This clone was detected once. The CDR3 DNA reads TGTGCCAGCAGCTTAGATGGTAGGGGTGACTATGGCTACACCTTC. Protein sequence: CASSLDGRGDYGYTF. The genes are TRBV7-6 and TRBJ1-2; possible D gene TRBD1, 5 bases. The CDR3 sequence is 15 residues long. Germline values: CDR1 SGHVS, CDR2 FNYEAQ. The V end was cut by 1 base, the J end by 3 bases, with 12 bases between.

The V gene is TRBV25-1, the J gene TRBJ2-2; the D gene is possibly TRBD1 (5 bases). The V end was cut by 3 bases, the J end by 1 base, with 9 bases between. This CDR3 has 15 residues. Germline V gene data show CDR1 as MGHDK and CDR2 as SYGVNS. CDR3 bases: TGTGCCAGCAGTGATGTGGGGCAGAACACCGGGGAGCTGTTTTTT. This gives the protein CASSDVGQNTGELFF.

This clone has just a few counts. The chain links TRBV5-1 to TRBJ2-1, with 9 positions matching TRBD2. Trimming cost V 4 bases and J 4 bases; bases outside gene matches: 3. CDR1 is SGHRS, CDR2 YFSETQ, per germline. The CDR3 runs 14 residues. The CDR3 region has the DNA TGCGCCAGCAGCCGACTAGCGGAGTACAATGAGCAGTTCTTC. It codes for CASSRLAEYNEQFF.

The chain couples TRBV7-2 to TRBJ2-2, with TRBD1 matching 9 bases. The V gene's germline CDR1 is SGHTA and CDR2 FQGNSA. The trim removed 5 bases at V and 2 bases at J, leaving 3 bases unmatched. The CDR3 spans 15 residues. This CDR3 is CASSATGGNTGELFF. The CDR3 region has the DNA TGTGCCAGCAGCGCGACAGGGGGTAACACCGGGGAGCTGTTTTTT. Full variable domain (missing parts from reference TRBV7-2 and TRBJ2-2): GAGVSQSPSNKVTEKGKDVELRCDPISGHTALYWYRQSLGQGLEFLIYFQGNSAPDKSGLPSDRFSAERTGGSVSTLTIQRTQQEDSAVYLCASSATGGNTGELFFGEGSRLTVL.

The rearrangement uses TRBV20-1 and TRBJ1-2; D gene uncertain. The germline gives CDR1 DFQATT, CDR2 SNEGSKA (reference sequence). The CDR3 is made up of 11 amino acids. V lost 6 bases to trimming and J lost 6 bases, with 11 bases between them. The CDR3 region has the DNA TGCAGTGCAGCGGGAGTAGATGGCTACACCTTC. Translating gives CSAAGVDGYTF.

This clone was found a few times. CDR3 in DNA: TGTGCCAGCAGTCGTCACCACGCAGGCACTGAAGCTTTCTTT. Protein product: CASSRHHAGTEAFF. V and J are TRBV6-1 and TRBJ1-1; unclear D gene. Germline CDR1 is MNHNS and CDR2 is SASEGT. Deletions cut 5 bases from V and 4 bases from J, with 14 bases between. The CDR3 spans 14 residues.

V usage is TRBV7-3 and J usage is TRBJ1-1; TRBD1 is a possible D gene (6 bases). CDR1 and CDR2 from the germline V gene are SGHTA and FQGTGA. V was cut by 6 bases and J by 3 bases, with 14 bases left in between. The CDR3 contains 14 residues. CDR3 sequence reads: CASRVTGFDTEAFF. CDR3 DNA: TGTGCCAGCAGGGTCACAGGGTTCGACACTGAAGCTTTCTTT.

The rearrangement joins TRBV10-2 to TRBJ2-5; TRBD1 agrees at 8 bases. The end of the DNA is better explained by TRBJ2-7, so the J call may be wrong. CDR1 is WSHSY and CDR2 is SAAADI in the germline V gene. This CDR3 region has 13 residues. The CDR3 coding sequence is TGCGCCAGCAAGACGGGACAGGTCTACGAGCAGTACTTC. It translates to CASKTGQVYEQYF.

The chain employs TRBV5-6 and TRBJ2-5; D is unresolved. V lost 2 bases, J lost 9 bases, and 14 bases lay in between. The germline CDR1 and CDR2 sequences are SGHDT and YYEEEE. The CDR3 covers 13 residues. The CDR3 nucleotides read TGTGCCAGCAGCTTCAGCGCGAAGAGGCCCCAGTACTTC. This sequence encodes CASSFSAKRPQYF.

V usage is TRBV4-1 and J usage is TRBJ2-7; 11 nucleotides line up with TRBD2. Germline CDR1 MGHRA, CDR2 YSYEKL. The CDR3 consists of 16 residues. J lost 0 bases, V lost 3 bases, and 4 bases had no gene match. This CDR3 is CASSQTSGESSYEQYF. CDR3 nucleotides: TGCGCCAGCAGCCAGACTAGCGGGGAAAGCTCCTACGAGCAGTACTTC.